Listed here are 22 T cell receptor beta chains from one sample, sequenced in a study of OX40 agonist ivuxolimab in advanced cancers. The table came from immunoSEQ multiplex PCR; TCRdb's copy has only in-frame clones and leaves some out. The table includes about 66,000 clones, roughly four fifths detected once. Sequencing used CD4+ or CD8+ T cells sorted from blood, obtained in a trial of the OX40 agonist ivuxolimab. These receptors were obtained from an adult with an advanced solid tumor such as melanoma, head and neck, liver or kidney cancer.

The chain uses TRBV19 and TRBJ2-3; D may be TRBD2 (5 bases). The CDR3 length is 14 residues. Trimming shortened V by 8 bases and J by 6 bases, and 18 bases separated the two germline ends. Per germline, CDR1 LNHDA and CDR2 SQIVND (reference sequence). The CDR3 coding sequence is TGTGCCAGTGGCGAAGCGGATACTCGGGATACGCAGTATTTT. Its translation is CASGEADTRDTQYF. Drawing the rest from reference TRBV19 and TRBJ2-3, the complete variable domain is DGGITQSPKYLFRKEGQNVTLSCEQNLNHDAMYWYRQDPGQGLRLIYYSQIVNDFQKGDIAEGYSVSREKKESFPLTVTSAQKNPTAFYLCASGEADTRDTQYFGPGTRLTVL.

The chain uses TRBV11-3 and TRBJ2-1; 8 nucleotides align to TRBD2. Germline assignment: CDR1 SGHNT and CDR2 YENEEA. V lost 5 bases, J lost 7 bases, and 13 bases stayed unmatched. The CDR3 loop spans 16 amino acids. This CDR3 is CASSPSLAGTSNEQFF. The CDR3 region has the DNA TGTGCCAGCAGCCCGTCTTTAGCGGGAACTTCGAATGAGCAGTTCTTC. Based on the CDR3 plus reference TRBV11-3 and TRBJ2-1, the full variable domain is EAGVVQSPRYKIIEKKQPVAFWCNPISGHNTLYWYLQNLGQGPELLIRYENEEAVDDSQLPKDRFSAERLKGVDSTLKIQPAELGDSAVYLCASSPSLAGTSNEQFFGPGTRLTVL.

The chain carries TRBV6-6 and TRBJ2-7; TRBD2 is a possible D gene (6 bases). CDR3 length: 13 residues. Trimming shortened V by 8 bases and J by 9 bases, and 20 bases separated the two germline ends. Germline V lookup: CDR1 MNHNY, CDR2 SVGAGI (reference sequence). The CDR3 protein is CASLQAPGSMQYF. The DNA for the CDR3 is TGTGCCAGCCTTCAAGCCCCCGGGAGCATGCAGTACTTC.

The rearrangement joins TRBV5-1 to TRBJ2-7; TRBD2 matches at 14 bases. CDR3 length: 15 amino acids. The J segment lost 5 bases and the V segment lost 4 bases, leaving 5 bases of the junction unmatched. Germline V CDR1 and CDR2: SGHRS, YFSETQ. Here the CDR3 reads CASSGTSGRTHEQYF. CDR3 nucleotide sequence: TGCGCCAGCAGCGGGACTAGCGGGAGAACCCACGAGCAGTACTTC. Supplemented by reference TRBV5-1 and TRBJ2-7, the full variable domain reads KAGVTQTPRYLIKTRGQQVTLSCSPISGHRSVSWYQQTPGQGLQFLFEYFSETQRNKGNFPGRFSGRQFSNSRSEMNVSTLELGDSALYLCASSGTSGRTHEQYFGPGTRLTVT.

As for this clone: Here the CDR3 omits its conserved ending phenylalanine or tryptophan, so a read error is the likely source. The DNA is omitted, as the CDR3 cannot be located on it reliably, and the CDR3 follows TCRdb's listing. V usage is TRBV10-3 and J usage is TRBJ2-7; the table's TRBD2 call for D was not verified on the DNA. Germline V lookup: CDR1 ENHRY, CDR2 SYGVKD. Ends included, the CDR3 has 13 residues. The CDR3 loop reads CAISESAERPVLL.

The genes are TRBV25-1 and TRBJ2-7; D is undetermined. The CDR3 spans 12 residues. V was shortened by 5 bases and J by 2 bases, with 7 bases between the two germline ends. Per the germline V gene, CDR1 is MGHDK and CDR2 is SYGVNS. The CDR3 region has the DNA TGTGCCAGCAGTTTAAGTGCCTACGAGCAGTACTTC. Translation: CASSLSAYEQYF.

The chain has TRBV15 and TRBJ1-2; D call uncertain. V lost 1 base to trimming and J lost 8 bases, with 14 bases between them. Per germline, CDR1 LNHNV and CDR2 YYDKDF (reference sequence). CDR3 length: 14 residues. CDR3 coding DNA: TGTGCCACCAGCAGAGTATGGGGAGTGGGGGGCTACACCTTC. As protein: CATSRVWGVGGYTF.

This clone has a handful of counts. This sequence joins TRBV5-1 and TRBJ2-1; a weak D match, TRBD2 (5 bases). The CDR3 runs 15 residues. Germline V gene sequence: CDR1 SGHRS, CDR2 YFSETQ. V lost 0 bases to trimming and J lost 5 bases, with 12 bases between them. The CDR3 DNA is TGCGCCAGCAGCTTGGGAGGCGGGTCCCACAATGAGCAGTTCTTC. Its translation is CASSLGGGSHNEQFF.

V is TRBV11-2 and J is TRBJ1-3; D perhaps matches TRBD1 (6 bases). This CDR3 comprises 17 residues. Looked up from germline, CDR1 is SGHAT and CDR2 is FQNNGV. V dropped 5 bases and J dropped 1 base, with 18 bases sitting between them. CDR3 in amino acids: CASSQLTTGTSGNTIYF. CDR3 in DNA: TGTGCCAGCAGCCAGCTGACAACCGGGACATCTGGAAACACCATATATTTT.

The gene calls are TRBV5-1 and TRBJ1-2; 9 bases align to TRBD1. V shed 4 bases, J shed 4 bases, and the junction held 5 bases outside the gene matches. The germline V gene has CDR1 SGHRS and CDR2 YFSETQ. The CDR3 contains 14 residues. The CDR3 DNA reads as TGCGCCAGCAGCACGGGACAGGGAGGCTATGGCTACACCTTC. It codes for CASSTGQGGYGYTF.

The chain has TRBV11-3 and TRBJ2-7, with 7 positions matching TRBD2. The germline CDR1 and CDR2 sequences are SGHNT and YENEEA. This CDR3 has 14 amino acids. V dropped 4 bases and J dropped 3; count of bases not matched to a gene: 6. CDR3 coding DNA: TGTGCCAGCAGCTCGGGAGGTGCACACTACGAGCAGTACTTC. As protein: CASSSGGAHYEQYF.

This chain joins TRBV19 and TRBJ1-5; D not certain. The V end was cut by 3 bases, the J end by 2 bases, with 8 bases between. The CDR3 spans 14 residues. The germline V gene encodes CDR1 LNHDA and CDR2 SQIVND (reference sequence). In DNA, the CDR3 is TGTGCCAGTAGTATCCAGGCAGGCAATCAGCCCCAGCATTTT. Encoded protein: CASSIQAGNQPQHF.

CDR3 nucleotides: TGTGCCAGCAGCTTACCCGGGACACGGACGCAGTATTTT. Protein product: CASSLPGTRTQYF. The chain recombines TRBV7-8 with TRBJ2-3; possible D gene TRBD1, 6 bases. The CDR3 runs to 13 residues. Germline V lookup: CDR1 SGHVS, CDR2 FQNEAQ. Trimming shortened V by 2 bases and J by 9 bases, and 12 bases separated the two germline ends.

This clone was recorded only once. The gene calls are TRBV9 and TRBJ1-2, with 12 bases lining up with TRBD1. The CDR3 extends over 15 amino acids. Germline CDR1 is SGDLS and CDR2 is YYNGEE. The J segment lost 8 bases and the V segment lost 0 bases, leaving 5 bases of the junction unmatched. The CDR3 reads CASSVVGQGAGGYTF. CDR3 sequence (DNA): TGTGCCAGCAGCGTAGTGGGACAGGGGGCGGGGGGCTACACCTTC.

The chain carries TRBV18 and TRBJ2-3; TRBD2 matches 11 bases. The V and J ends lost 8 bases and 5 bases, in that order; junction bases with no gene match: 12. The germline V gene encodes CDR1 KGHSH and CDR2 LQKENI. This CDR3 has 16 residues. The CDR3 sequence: CASPVIAGGPEDTQYF. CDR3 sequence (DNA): TGTGCCAGCCCAGTGATAGCGGGAGGGCCCGAAGATACGCAGTATTTT.

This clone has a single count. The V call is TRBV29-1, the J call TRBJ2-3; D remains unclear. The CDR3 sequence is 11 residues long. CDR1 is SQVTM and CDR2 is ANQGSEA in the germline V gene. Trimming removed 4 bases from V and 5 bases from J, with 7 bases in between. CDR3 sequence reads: CSVGWGDTQYF. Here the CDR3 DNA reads TGCAGCGTTGGATGGGGAGATACGCAGTATTTT.

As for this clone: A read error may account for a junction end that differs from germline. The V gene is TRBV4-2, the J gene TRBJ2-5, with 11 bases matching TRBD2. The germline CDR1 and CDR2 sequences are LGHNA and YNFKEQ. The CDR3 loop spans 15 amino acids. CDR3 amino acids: CVSSQVGLAEETQYF. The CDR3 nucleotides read TGTGTCAGCAGCCAAGTGGGACTAGCGGAAGAGACCCAGTACTTC.

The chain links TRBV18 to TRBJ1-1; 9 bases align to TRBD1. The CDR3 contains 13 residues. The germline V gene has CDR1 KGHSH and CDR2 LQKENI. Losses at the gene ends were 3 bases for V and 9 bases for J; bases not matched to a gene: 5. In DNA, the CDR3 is TGTGCCAGCTCACCCCGGACAGGGGAAAAAGCTTTCTTT. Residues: CASSPRTGEKAFF.

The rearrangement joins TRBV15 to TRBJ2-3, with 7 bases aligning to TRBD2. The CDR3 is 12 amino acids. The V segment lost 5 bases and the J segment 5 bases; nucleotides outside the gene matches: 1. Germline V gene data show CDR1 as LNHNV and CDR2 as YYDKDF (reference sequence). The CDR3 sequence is CATSGLGDTQYF. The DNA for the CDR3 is TGTGCCACCAGCGGACTAGGAGATACGCAGTATTTT.

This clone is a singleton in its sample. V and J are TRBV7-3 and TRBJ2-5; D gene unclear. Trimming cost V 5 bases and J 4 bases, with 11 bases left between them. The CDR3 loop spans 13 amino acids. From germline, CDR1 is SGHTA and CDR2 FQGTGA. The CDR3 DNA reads TGTGCCAGCAGCCCCTCGATTCGAGAGACCCAGTACTTC. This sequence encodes CASSPSIRETQYF.

CDR3 nucleotide sequence: TGTGCCAGCAGCTTAATAGGGGCTGGGGCCAACGTCCTGACTTTC. This gives the protein CASSLIGAGANVLTF. The V call is TRBV11-2, the J call TRBJ2-6; the D gene is possibly TRBD1 (5 bases). Trimming left V 2 bases short and J 2 bases short, with 7 bases between. Germline loops: CDR1 SGHAT, CDR2 FQNNGV. The CDR3 is 15 amino acids. The full variable domain, in which reference TRBV11-2 and TRBJ2-6 provide the parts outside the CDR3, is EAGVAQSPRYKIIEKRQSVAFWCNPISGHATLYWYQQILGQGPKLLIQFQNNGVVDDSQLPKDRFSAERLKGVDSTLKIQPAKLEDSAVYLCASSLIGAGANVLTFGAGSRLTVL.

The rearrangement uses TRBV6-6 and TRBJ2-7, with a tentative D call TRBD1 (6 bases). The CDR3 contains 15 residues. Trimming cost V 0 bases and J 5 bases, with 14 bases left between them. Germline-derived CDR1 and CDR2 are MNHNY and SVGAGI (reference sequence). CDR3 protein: CASSYSGASSNEQYF. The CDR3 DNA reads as TGTGCCAGCAGTTACTCGGGGGCCTCTTCTAACGAGCAGTACTTC.